The 8 T cell receptor beta chains presented below share a single source sample, sequenced in a study of blood T cell repertoires in COVID-19. Libraries were prepared by immunoSEQ multiplex PCR; TCRdb keeps only in-frame clonotypes and omits some of them. The data contain 200,000 to 250,000 clones, 84% of them singletons. Sequencing was done on a sample of PBMCs or T cells enriched from blood (not recorded which). The receptors come from a man in his fifties or sixties who had recovered from COVID-19.

This clone was observed once. This rearrangement joins TRBV3-1 (or the pseudogene TRBV3-2) to TRBJ1-1; 7 nucleotides line up with TRBD1. Per germline, CDR1 LGHDT and CDR2 YNNKEL (reference sequence). The V segment lost 4 bases and the J segment 14 bases; nucleotides outside the gene matches: 13. The CDR3 is made up of 13 amino acids. CDR3 sequence: CASSPVLGQAPFF. CDR3 nucleotide sequence: TGTGCCAGCAGCCCAGTCTTAGGACAGGCCCCCTTCTTT.

The table lists this clone with a few counts. The CDR3 spells CASSSSGVDTQYF. CDR3 DNA: TGTGCCAGCAGCTCCTCGGGGGTCGATACGCAGTATTTT. V gene TRBV7-2 combines with J gene TRBJ2-3; the D gene is possibly TRBD2 (6 bases). CDR1 and CDR2 (germline): SGHTA, FQGNSA. CDR3 size: 13 residues. Trimming pared 4 bases from V and 6 bases from J, leaving 11 bases between. The full variable domain, its missing parts supplied by reference TRBV7-2 and TRBJ2-3, is GAGVSQSPSNKVTEKGKDVELRCDPISGHTALYWYRQSLGQGLEFLIYFQGNSAPDKSGLPSDRFSAERTGGSVSTLTIQRTQQEDSAVYLCASSSSGVDTQYFGPGTRLTVL.

The sample holds a few counts of this clone. This rearrangement joins TRBV4-1 to TRBJ1-1; D may be TRBD1 (5 bases). The CDR3 runs to 14 residues. The V end was cut by 5 bases, the J end by 5 bases, with 15 bases between. Germline values: CDR1 MGHRA, CDR2 YSYEKL. Here the CDR3 DNA reads TGCGCCAGCAGCTCGCCAACGGGGGGGACTGAAGCTTTCTTT. Protein: CASSSPTGGTEAFF.

This chain uses TRBV18 with TRBJ1-4; TRBD1 is a possible D gene (6 bases). Per the germline V gene, CDR1 is KGHSH and CDR2 is LQKENI. The CDR3 is 15 residues long. Trimming removed 3 bases at V and 8 bases at J, with 16 bases between. CDR3 sequence reads: CASSPRGGGDEKLFF. The CDR3 DNA sequence: TGTGCCAGCTCACCCCGTGGAGGGGGGGACGAAAAACTGTTTTTT.

The chain links TRBV2 to TRBJ1-1; TRBD1 agrees at 7 bases. The junction had 6 bases not matched to a gene; V was cut back by 6 bases and J by 2 bases. Per the germline V gene, CDR1 is SNHLY and CDR2 is FYNNEI. CDR3 length: 14 amino acids. CDR3 coding DNA: TGTGCCAGCAGGGCTGGACAGGTTAACACTGAAGCTTTCTTT. Its protein product is CASRAGQVNTEAFF.

This rearrangement joins TRBV11-3 to TRBJ2-7, with D uncertain. The V end was cut by 0 bases, the J end by 9 bases, with 9 bases between. The germline gives CDR1 SGHNT, CDR2 YENEEA. This CDR3 contains 12 residues. The CDR3 spells CASSLESGLQYF. The CDR3 DNA follows: TGTGCCAGCAGCTTAGAATCCGGGTTGCAGTACTTC.

This clone turned up a few times. CDR3 sequence reads: CASSQEGDRGYTEAFF. The CDR3 DNA sequence: TGTGCCAGCAGCCAAGAAGGGGACAGGGGGTACACTGAAGCTTTCTTT. The rearrangement uses TRBV3-1 (or the pseudogene TRBV3-2) and TRBJ1-1; 11 bases match TRBD1. Germline values: CDR1 LGHDT, CDR2 YNNKEL (reference sequence). The CDR3 spans 16 residues. Trimming at V came to 0 bases and at J to 3 bases, leaving 3 bases not matched to a gene.

V gene TRBV12-3 or TRBV12-4 combines with J gene TRBJ1-2, with D perhaps TRBD1 (6 bases). The CDR3 has 13 residues. V lost 5 bases and J 2 bases, leaving 9 bases between the germline ends. CDR3 in DNA: TGTGCCAGCAGTACCGACAGGAACTATGGCTACACCTTC. It encodes CASSTDRNYGYTF.